The clone carrying this T cell receptor (beta chain) has a single count. The antigen remains undetermined. The data were obtained in a study of cytomegalovirus exposure and HLA in healthy donors. It was with 60 Vbeta and 13 Jbeta primers that the PCR ran. Produced via immunoSEQ multiplex PCR; TCRdb's table is partial and in-frame only. The sample contains 250,000 to 350,000 clones, 80% of which appear only once. Germline V gives CDR1 SGHRS, CDR2 YFSETQ. The CDR3 has 14 residues. Unmatched junction bases numbered 8, after V lost 9 bases and J lost 5 bases. Study-level points and caveats: For most subjects, TCR beta sequences were reported to predict HLA-A and HLA-B alleles with accuracy. Later analysis identified several of the most significant clusters that appeared linked to common viral pathogens. CMV serostatus was the sole immune exposure information available.

The TCR was taken from a girl aged 2 to 10 in good health and CMV-seronegative. The chain combines TRBV5-1 with TRBJ2-5; TRBD2 agrees at 12 bases. Sample: PBMCs. The CDR3 loop is CATSSGGAEETQYF. CDR3 DNA sequence: TGCGCCACCTCTAGCGGGGGGGCCGAGGAGACCCAGTACTTC.